This T cell receptor (beta chain) was identified in a study of cytomegalovirus exposure and HLA in healthy donors. PCR used 60 Vbeta primers and 13 Jbeta primers. The data were produced by immunoSEQ multiplex PCR, yet TCRdb's version contains in-frame clones alone and is incomplete. The profile covers tens of thousands of clones, with approximately 79% appearing a single time and nearly 3% taken by the ten largest. The CDR3 totals 14 residues. The germline V gene has CDR1 SGHRS and CDR2 YFSETQ. Deletions cut 1 base from V and 1 base from J, with 6 bases between. Overall study results and limits: The authors later linked a missense DCLRE1C variant to TCR beta V- and J-gene trimming.

This clone has a single count. What it binds is not known. Healthy bone marrow donors formed the donor group. The V call is TRBV5-1, the J call TRBJ1-3; D remains unclear. Sequencing used PBMCs. The receptor was derived from a woman between 25 and 40 years old in good health and CMV-seronegative. The CDR3 DNA reads TGCGCCAGCAGCTTGACAGAATCTGGAAACACCATATATTTT. It codes for CASSLTESGNTIYF. Using reference TRBV5-1 and TRBJ1-3 for the parts outside the CDR3, the full variable domain is KAGVTQTPRYLIKTRGQQVTLSCSPISGHRSVSWYQQTPGQGLQFLFEYFSETQRNKGNFPGRFSGRQFSNSRSEMNVSTLELGDSALYLCASSLTESGNTIYFGEGSWLTVV.